The source of this T cell receptor beta chain is a study of STAT5B mutations in CD4+ large granular lymphocyte leukemia. For this clone: The target antigen is unknown.

Whole-study results and caveats: Without putative leukemic clones, patient CD4-sorted repertoires remained more clonal than healthy CD4+ repertoires.

This was a survey-level run. Authors' methods: The detection floor for productive clonotype frequency was 2.59 x 10-5. Using immunoSEQ multiplex PCR, the repertoire was profiled, and TCRdb retains in-frame clones only, with some absent. V and J calls and clone size are those listed in that table; D and trimming were worked out from the DNA. The repertoire consists of about 22,000 clones, with over 80% occurring once and the leading ten covering approximately 8.9%. The sample taken for sequencing was CD4+ T cells from blood buffy coats. This TCR derives from a human donor in good health.

In DNA, the CDR3 is TGTGCCAGCAGCGCGGCGAGATGGGGGGCCAACGTCCTGACTTTC. Protein: CASSAARWGANVLTF. The J gene is TRBJ2-6, the V gene TRBV9; D not resolved. The CDR3 has 15 residues. Trimming removed 3 bases at V and 4 bases at J, with 11 bases between. Germline V lookup: CDR1 SGDLS, CDR2 YYNGEE.